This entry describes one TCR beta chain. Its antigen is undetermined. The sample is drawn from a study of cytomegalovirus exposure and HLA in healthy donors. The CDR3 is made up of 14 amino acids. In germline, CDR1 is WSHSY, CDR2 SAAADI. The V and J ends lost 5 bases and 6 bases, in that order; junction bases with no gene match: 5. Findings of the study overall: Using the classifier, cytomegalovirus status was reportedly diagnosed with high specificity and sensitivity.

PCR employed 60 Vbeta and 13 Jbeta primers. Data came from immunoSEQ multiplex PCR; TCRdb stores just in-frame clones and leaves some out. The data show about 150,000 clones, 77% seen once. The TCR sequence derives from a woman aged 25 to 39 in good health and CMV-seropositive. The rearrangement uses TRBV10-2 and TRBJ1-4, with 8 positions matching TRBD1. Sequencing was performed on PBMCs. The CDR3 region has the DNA TGCGCCAGCAGTATTACAGGGGGTCATGAAAAACTGTTTTTT. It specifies CASSITGGHEKLFF.